This T cell receptor beta chain was sequenced for a study of OX40 agonist ivuxolimab in advanced cancers. About the research overall: Enrollees could have had prior anti-PD-1, anti-PD-L1 or anti-CTLA-4 therapy, which more than 30% had received. Points from the study as a whole: Several nonresponders also turned out to have low normalized T-cell clonal expansion. CD4+ and CD8+ blood T cells expanded clonally by week 6 at 0.1 to 3.0 mg/kg.

Per germline, CDR1 MNHNY and CDR2 SVGAGI (reference sequence). This CDR3 has 15 residues. V gave up 0 bases and J gave up 3 bases, with 10 bases separating them. Clones were read by immunoSEQ multiplex PCR, and TCRdb kept only the in-frame ones, dropping some. Of around 37,000 clones listed, approximately 90% are singletons. In the case of this clone: The antigen is not known.

The sequencing here drew on CD4+ or CD8+ T cells sorted from blood, taken in a trial of the OX40 agonist ivuxolimab. The TCR sequence derives from an adult with an advanced solid tumor such as melanoma, head and neck, liver or kidney cancer. V is TRBV6-6 and J is TRBJ2-3, with D perhaps assigned TRBD1 or TRBD2 (5 bases each). CDR3 nucleotides: TGTGCCAGCAGTTACTCCGGGTGGGGGACAGATACGCAGTATTTT. This gives the protein CASSYSGWGTDTQYF.